Below are 21 T cell receptor beta chains sequenced from a single sample in a study of cytomegalovirus exposure and HLA in healthy donors. Both 60 Vbeta primers and 13 Jbeta primers went into the PCR. The data were produced by immunoSEQ multiplex PCR, yet TCRdb's version contains in-frame clones alone and is incomplete. The data show around 150,000 clones, around four fifths seen once. Input material: PBMCs. These receptors came from a man younger than 35 in good health and CMV-seropositive.

This clone was seen just once. CDR3 loop: CASSYGGGQPQHF. DNA for the CDR3: TGTGCCAGCAGTTATGGCGGGGGACAGCCCCAGCATTTT. The chain is built from TRBV6-6 and TRBJ1-5; TRBD1 is a possible D gene (5 bases). The CDR3 loop spans 13 amino acids. Germline loops: CDR1 MNHNY, CDR2 SVGAGI (reference sequence). V lost 3 bases and J 7 bases, leaving 10 bases between the germline ends.

The V and J genes are TRBV5-1 and TRBJ1-1, with 8 bases identical to TRBD1. V was pared by 5 bases and J by 4 bases, with 7 bases of the junction left unmatched. The CDR3 is 14 amino acids. Germline CDR1 reads SGHRS; CDR2 reads YFSETQ. The CDR3: CASSHLDRATEAFF. In DNA form, the CDR3 reads TGCGCCAGCAGTCACCTGGACAGGGCCACTGAAGCTTTCTTT.

The V and J genes are TRBV30 and TRBJ1-5; possibly TRBD1 for D (6 bases). V was trimmed by 2 bases and J by 6 bases, leaving 11 bases between them. Germline CDR1 reads GTSNPN; CDR2 reads SVGIG (reference sequence). The CDR3 loop spans 13 amino acids. CDR3 nucleotides: TGTGCCTGGAGTAACCGGGGGGCTCAGCCCCAGCATTTT. It translates to CAWSNRGAQPQHF.

This chain joins TRBV10-2 and TRBJ1-2, with TRBD1 matching over 8 bases. V dropped 6 bases and J dropped 4; count of bases not matched to a gene: 10. Germline lookup yields CDR1 WSHSY and CDR2 SAAADI. The CDR3 is made up of 15 amino acids. The CDR3 loop is CASRGLTGDLYGYTF. The CDR3 region has the DNA TGCGCCAGCAGAGGGCTGACAGGGGACCTCTATGGCTACACCTTC.

The chain employs TRBV6-1 and TRBJ2-7; tentatively, D is TRBD1 (5 bases). The germline V and J ends were trimmed by 4 bases and 0 bases, with 10 bases remaining between them. Germline lookup yields CDR1 MNHNS and CDR2 SASEGT. CDR3 length: 14 amino acids. The CDR3 bases are TGTGCCAGCAGTGCGGACATTTTCTCCTACGAGCAGTACTTC. Its protein product is CASSADIFSYEQYF.

The rearrangement joins TRBV7-2 to TRBJ1-1; D call uncertain. Looked up from germline, CDR1 is SGHTA and CDR2 is FQGNSA. Between the trimmed V and J ends, which lost 5 bases and 6 bases, there was a span of 10 bases. The length of the CDR3 is 12 residues. CDR3 sequence reads: CASSPGGPEAFF. The CDR3 DNA sequence: TGTGCCAGCAGCCCAGGTGGGCCTGAAGCTTTCTTT.

The chain carries TRBV18 and TRBJ1-5, with D uncertain. The ends were cut back, 8 bases at V and 4 bases at J, with 12 bases in the middle. Germline-derived CDR1 and CDR2 are KGHSH and LQKENI. This CDR3 spans 13 amino acids. The CDR3 spells CASTAGTNQPQHF. The DNA for the CDR3 is TGTGCCAGCACCGCAGGTACAAATCAGCCCCAGCATTTT.

This chain joins TRBV6-5 and TRBJ2-7; a weak D match, TRBD1 (5 bases). With 8 bases removed from V and 0 bases from J, the gap between germline ends came to 14 bases. Germline V lookup: CDR1 MNHEY, CDR2 SVGAGI. This CDR3 region has 14 residues. This chain's CDR3 is CASLDSQSSYEQYF. CDR3 in DNA: TGTGCCAGCTTAGACAGCCAGAGCTCCTACGAGCAGTACTTC.

The chain links TRBV4-3 to TRBJ2-1; D is unresolved. CDR1 and CDR2 from the germline V gene are LGHNA and YSLEER. This CDR3 spans 16 amino acids. V lost 0 bases and J lost 0, with 9 bases in between. The CDR3 region is CASSQDPSPSYNEQFF. For the CDR3, the DNA is TGCGCCAGCAGCCAAGATCCATCCCCCTCCTACAATGAGCAGTTCTTC.

J is TRBJ2-1 and V is TRBV4-3; weak D call: TRBD1 (6 bases). Germline assignment: CDR1 LGHNA and CDR2 YSLEER. This CDR3 has 17 amino acids. V gave up 2 bases and J gave up 0 bases, with 14 bases separating them. CDR3 sequence (DNA): TGCGCCAGCAGCCAACCTGAGGGGGATGGCTCCTACAATGAGCAGTTCTTC. It is translated as CASSQPEGDGSYNEQFF.

The chain employs TRBV14 and TRBJ2-1, with TRBD1 matching 7 bases. With V trimmed by 1 base and J by 5 bases, 5 bases remained unmatched. CDR1 and CDR2 from the germline V gene are SGHDN and FVKESK. The CDR3 has 15 residues. CDR3: CASSQGQGTHNEQFF. CDR3 DNA: TGTGCCAGCAGCCAAGGACAGGGCACACACAATGAGCAGTTCTTC.

This chain joins TRBV5-1 and TRBJ2-7; 7 nucleotides match TRBD1. V trimming: 5 bases; J trimming: 4 bases; junction bases outside the gene matches: 12. The germline CDR1 and CDR2 sequences are SGHRS and YFSETQ. This CDR3 contains 15 residues. CDR3 in DNA: TGCGCCAGCAGTTCCCTACAGGGGATTGAGTACGAGCAGTACTTC. Translating it yields CASSSLQGIEYEQYF.

The V call is TRBV2, the J call TRBJ2-5; a weak D match, TRBD2 (5 bases). The DNA end lines up better with TRBJ2-7; the J call may be wrong. Looked up from germline, CDR1 is SNHLY and CDR2 is FYNNEI. CDR3 length equals 14 residues. The CDR3 region is CASSGPYEGIEQYF. The CDR3 nucleotides read TGTGCCAGCAGTGGACCGTACGAGGGCATCGAGCAGTACTTC.

This clone has a single count. The CDR3 coding sequence is TGCGCCAGCAGCCTCGACAGGAACTATGGCTACACCTTC. Its translation is CASSLDRNYGYTF. The chain recombines TRBV5-1 with TRBJ1-2; D may be TRBD1 (6 bases). This CDR3 is 13 amino acids long. V was pared by 4 bases and J by 2 bases, with 9 bases between. CDR1 is SGHRS, CDR2 YFSETQ, per germline.

This clone is a singleton in its sample. The V and J genes are TRBV5-1 and TRBJ2-6; TRBD2 is a possible D gene (5 bases). The V end lost 0 bases, the J end lost 4 bases, and 11 bases lay between the germline ends. This CDR3 spans 16 amino acids. In germline, CDR1 is SGHRS, CDR2 YFSETQ. The CDR3 region is CASSLAGVAGANVLTF. In DNA form, the CDR3 reads TGCGCCAGCAGCTTGGCCGGTGTAGCGGGGGCCAACGTCCTGACTTTC.

The CDR3, as DNA: TGTGCCAGCAGTGAAGACAGGGGGGGACAGCCCCAGCATTTT. Translated: CASSEDRGGQPQHF. V is TRBV2 and J is TRBJ1-5; 8 bases fit TRBD1. The CDR3 contains 14 residues. J gave up 7 bases and V 1 base, and 3 bases lay outside the gene matches. Germline V gives CDR1 SNHLY, CDR2 FYNNEI.

About this clone: One junction end disagrees with the germline gene, perhaps due to a read error. This sequence joins TRBV6-5 and TRBJ1-2; 10 nucleotides match TRBD1. Germline CDR1 and CDR2: MNHEY and SVGAGI. The CDR3 totals 13 residues. For the CDR3, the DNA is TGTGTCAGCAGTGGACAGGGGGTAGGGGGCTACACCTTC. Its translation: CVSSGQGVGGYTF.

The chain couples TRBV15 to TRBJ1-5; TRBD1 aligns across 10 bases. The CDR3 has 17 residues. CDR1 LNHNV and CDR2 YYDKDF come from the germline V gene (reference sequence). V was pared by 0 bases and J by 2 bases, with 4 bases of the junction left unmatched. CDR3 in DNA: TGTGCCACCAGCAGAGACCGGGACAGGGGTCGCAATCAGCCCCAGCATTTT. This encodes CATSRDRDRGRNQPQHF.

The table lists this clone with a count of one. This rearrangement joins TRBV5-1 to TRBJ1-5; unclear D gene. The CDR3 sequence is 14 residues long. Germline values: CDR1 SGHRS, CDR2 YFSETQ. Trimming shortened V by 6 bases and J by 7 bases, and 17 bases separated the two germline ends. Written as DNA, the CDR3 is TGCGCCAGCAAGCGTCAGCCGGAGGACCAGCCCCAGCATTTT. Protein: CASKRQPEDQPQHF.

This clone was observed a handful of times. The rearrangement uses TRBV21-1 and TRBJ1-1; no DNA check was done on the table's D call, TRBD1. TRBV21-1 is labeled a pseudogene. This CDR3 is built from 14 residues. The CDR3, as DNA: TGTGCCAGCAGCAAAGGCCAGATTAACACTGAAGCTTTCTTT. Translated: CASSKGQINTEAFF.

This clone was seen once. For the CDR3, the DNA is TGTGCCATCAGTGAGTCGACCACAGGGGGGACTGAAGCTTTCTTT. Its translation: CAISESTTGGTEAFF. J is TRBJ1-1 and V is TRBV10-3; 8 bases map to TRBD1. The CDR3 spans 15 residues. Germline-derived CDR1 and CDR2 are ENHRY and SYGVKD. The V segment lost 0 bases and the J segment 5 bases; nucleotides outside the gene matches: 5.